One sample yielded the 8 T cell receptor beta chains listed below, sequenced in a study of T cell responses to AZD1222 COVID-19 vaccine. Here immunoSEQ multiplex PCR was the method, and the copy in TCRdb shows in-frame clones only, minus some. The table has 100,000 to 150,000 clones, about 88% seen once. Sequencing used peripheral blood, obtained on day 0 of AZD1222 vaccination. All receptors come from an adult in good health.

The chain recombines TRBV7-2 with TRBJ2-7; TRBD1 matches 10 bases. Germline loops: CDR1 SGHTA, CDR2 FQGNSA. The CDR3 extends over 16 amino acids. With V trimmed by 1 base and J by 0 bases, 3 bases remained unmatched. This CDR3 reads CASSLGTGGRSYEQYF. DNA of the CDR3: TGTGCCAGCAGCTTAGGGACAGGGGGGCGCTCCTACGAGCAGTACTTC.

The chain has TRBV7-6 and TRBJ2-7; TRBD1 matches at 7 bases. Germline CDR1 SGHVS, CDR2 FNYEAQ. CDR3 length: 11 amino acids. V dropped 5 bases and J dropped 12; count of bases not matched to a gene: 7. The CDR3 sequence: CASSAQQGLYF. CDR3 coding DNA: TGTGCCAGCAGCGCGCAACAGGGGTTGTACTTC. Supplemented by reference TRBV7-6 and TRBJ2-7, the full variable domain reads GAGVSQSPRYKVTKRGQDVALRCDPISGHVSLYWYRQALGQGPEFLTYFNYEAQQDKSGLPNDRFSAERPEGSISTLTIQRTEQRDSAMYRCASSAQQGLYFGPGTRLTVT.

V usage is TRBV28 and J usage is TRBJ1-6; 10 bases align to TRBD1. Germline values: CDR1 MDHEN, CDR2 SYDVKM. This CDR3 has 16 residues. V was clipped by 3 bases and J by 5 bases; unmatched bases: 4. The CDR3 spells CASSFGTGADNSPLHF. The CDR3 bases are TGTGCCAGCAGTTTCGGGACAGGGGCGGATAATTCACCCCTCCACTTT.

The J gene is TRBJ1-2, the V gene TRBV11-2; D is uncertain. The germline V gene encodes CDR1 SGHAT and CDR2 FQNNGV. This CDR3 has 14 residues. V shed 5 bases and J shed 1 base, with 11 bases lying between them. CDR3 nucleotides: TGTGCCAGCAGCGCCTATCCGGATAACTATGGCTACACCTTC. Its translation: CASSAYPDNYGYTF.

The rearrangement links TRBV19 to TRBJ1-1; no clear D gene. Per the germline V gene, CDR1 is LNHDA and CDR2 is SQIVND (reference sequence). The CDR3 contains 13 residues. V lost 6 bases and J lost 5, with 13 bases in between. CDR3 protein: CASSGKGWTEAFF. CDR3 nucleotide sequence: TGTGCCAGTAGCGGGAAAGGGTGGACTGAAGCTTTCTTT.

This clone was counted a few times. The CDR3: CAWSGQFLGYEQYF. CDR3 in DNA: TGTGCCTGGAGTGGACAATTTTTAGGCTACGAGCAGTACTTC. The J gene is TRBJ2-7, the V gene TRBV30; D is unclear. Germline CDR1 GTSNPN, CDR2 SVGIG (reference sequence). The length of the CDR3 is 14 residues. Trimming removed 1 base at V and 3 bases at J, with 13 bases between.

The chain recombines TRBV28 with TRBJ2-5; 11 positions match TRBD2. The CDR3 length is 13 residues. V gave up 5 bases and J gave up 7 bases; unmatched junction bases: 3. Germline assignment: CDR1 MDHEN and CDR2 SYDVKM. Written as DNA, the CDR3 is TGTGCCAGCAGTCTCACTAGCGGGGGGACCCAGTACTTC. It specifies CASSLTSGGTQYF.

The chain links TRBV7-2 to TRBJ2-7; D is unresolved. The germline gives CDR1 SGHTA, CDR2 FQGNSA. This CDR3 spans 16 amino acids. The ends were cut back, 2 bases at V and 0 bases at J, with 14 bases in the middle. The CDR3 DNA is TGTGCCAGCAGCTTATTTGTGCTCTCTAGCTCCTACGAGCAGTACTTC. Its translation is CASSLFVLSSSYEQYF.